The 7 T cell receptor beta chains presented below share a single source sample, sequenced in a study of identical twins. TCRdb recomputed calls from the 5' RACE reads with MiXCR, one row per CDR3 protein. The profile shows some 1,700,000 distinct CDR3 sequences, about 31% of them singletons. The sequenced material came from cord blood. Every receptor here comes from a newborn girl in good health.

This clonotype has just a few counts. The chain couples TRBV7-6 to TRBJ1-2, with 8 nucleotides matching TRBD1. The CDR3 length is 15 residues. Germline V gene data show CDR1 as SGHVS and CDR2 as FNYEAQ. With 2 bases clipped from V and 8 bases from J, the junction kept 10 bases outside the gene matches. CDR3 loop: CASSLSGRGREGYTF. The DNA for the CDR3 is TGTGCCAGCAGCTTATCGGGCAGGGGGCGAGAAGGCTACACCTTC.

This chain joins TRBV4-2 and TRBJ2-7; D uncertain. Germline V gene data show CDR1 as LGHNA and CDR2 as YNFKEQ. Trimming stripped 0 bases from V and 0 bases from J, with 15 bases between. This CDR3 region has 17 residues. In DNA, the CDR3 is TGTGCCAGCAGCCAAGATATGAAGGGAATCGTCTCCTACGAGCAGTACTTC. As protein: CASSQDMKGIVSYEQYF.

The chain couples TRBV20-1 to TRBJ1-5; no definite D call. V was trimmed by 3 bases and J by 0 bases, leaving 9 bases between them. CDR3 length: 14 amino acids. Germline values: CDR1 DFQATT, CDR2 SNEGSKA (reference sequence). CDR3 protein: CSASMGYSNQPQHF. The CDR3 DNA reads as TGCAGTGCTAGTATGGGCTATAGCAATCAGCCCCAGCATTTT.

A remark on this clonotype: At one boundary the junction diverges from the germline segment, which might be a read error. Here the CDR3 reads CASSYSGETDTRYF. The DNA of the CDR3 is TGTGCCAGCAGTTACTCGGGGGAGACAGATACGCGGTATTTT. V is TRBV6-6 and J is TRBJ2-3, with D perhaps given as TRBD1 or TRBD2 (5 bases each). The CDR3 is made up of 14 amino acids. Per the germline V gene, CDR1 is MNHNY and CDR2 is SVGAGI (reference sequence).

CDR3 nucleotides: TGTGCCAGCAGTTTTCGGCGGGAGCGGGAGCAGTTCTTC. This encodes CASSFRREREQFF. The chain uses TRBV28 and TRBJ2-1; 7 bases agree with TRBD2. Unmatched junction bases numbered 6, after V lost 3 bases and J lost 10 bases. The length of the CDR3 is 13 residues. The germline V gene has CDR1 MDHEN and CDR2 SYDVKM.

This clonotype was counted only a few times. The CDR3, as DNA: TGTGCCAGCAGCCAAAAAATACTAGCGGGAGGTCCCCACAATGAGCAGTTCTTC. Its translation is CASSQKILAGGPHNEQFF. The chain links TRBV5-5 to TRBJ2-1; 12 bases map to TRBD2. This CDR3 is 18 amino acids long. J lost 5 bases, V lost 4 bases, and 13 bases had no gene match. Germline V gives CDR1 SGHKS, CDR2 YYEKEE (reference sequence).

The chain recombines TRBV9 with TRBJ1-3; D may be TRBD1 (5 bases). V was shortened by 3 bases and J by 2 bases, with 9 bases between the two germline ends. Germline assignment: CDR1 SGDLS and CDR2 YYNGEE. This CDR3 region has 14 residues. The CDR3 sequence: CASSGGGAGNTIYF. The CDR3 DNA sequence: TGTGCCAGCAGCGGTGGAGGGGCTGGAAACACCATATATTTT.